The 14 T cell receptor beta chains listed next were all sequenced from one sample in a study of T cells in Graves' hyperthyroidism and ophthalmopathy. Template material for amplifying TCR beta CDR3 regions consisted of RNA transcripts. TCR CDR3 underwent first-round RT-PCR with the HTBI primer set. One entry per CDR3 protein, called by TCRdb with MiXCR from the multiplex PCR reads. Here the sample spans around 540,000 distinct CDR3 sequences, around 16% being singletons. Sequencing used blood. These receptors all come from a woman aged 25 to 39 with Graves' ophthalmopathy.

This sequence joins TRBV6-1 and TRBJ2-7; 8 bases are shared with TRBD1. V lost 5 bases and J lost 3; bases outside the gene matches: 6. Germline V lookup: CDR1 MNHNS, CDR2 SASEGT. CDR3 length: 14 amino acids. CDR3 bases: TGTGCCAGCAGTCCCTCAGGGGGCTTCTACGAGCAGTACTTC. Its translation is CASSPSGGFYEQYF.

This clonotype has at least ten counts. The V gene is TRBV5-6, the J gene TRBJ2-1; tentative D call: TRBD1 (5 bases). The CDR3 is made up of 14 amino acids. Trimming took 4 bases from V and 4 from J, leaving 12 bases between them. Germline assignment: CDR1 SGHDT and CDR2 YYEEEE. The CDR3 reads CASSRPTVYNEQFF. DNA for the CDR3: TGTGCCAGCAGCAGACCGACAGTTTACAATGAGCAGTTCTTC.

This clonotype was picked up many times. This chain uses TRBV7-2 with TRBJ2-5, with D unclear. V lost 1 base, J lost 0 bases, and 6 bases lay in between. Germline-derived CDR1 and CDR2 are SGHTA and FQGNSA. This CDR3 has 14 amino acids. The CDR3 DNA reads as TGTGCCAGCAGCTTAGTTCGTAACCAAGAGACCCAGTACTTC. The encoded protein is CASSLVRNQETQYF.

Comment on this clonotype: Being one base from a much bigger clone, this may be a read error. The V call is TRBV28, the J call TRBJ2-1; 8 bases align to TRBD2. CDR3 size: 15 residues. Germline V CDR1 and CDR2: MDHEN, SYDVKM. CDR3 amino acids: CASVSGTRAYNEQLF. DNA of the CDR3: TGTGCCAGCGTGTCGGGGACTAGGGCCTACAATGAGCAGCTCTTC.

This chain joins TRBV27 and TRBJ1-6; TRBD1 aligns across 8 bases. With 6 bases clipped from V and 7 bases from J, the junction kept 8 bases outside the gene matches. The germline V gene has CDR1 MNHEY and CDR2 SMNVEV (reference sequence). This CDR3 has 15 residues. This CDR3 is CASSQGALFNSPLHF. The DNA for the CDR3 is TGTGCCAGCAGCCAGGGGGCCCTTTTCAATTCACCCCTCCACTTT.

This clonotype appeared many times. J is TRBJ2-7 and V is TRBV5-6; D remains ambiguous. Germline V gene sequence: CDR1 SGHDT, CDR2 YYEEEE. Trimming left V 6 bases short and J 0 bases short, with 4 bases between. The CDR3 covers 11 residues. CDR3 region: CASTSSYEQYF. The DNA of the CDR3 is TGTGCCAGCACTAGCTCCTACGAGCAGTACTTC.

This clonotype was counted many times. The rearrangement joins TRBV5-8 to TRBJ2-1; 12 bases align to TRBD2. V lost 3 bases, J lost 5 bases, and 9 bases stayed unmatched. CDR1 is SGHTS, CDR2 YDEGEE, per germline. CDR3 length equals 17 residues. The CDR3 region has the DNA TGTGCCAGCAGCTCGACAACAACTAGCGGGAGGAACAATGAGCAGTTCTTC. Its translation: CASSSTTTSGRNNEQFF.

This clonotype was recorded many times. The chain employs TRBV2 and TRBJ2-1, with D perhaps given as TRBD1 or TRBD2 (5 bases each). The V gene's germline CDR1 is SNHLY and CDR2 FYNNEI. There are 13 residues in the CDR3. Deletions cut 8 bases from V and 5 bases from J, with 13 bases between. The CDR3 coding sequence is TGTGCCAGCTTGGGGACGGAACACAATGAGCAGTTCTTC. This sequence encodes CASLGTEHNEQFF.

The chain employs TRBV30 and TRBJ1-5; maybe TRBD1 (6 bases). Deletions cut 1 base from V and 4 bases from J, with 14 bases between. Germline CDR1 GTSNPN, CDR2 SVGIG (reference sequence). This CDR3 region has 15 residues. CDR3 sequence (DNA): TGTGCCTGGAGTGGGGGGAGTACAGGGAATCAGCCCCAGCATTTT. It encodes CAWSGGSTGNQPQHF.

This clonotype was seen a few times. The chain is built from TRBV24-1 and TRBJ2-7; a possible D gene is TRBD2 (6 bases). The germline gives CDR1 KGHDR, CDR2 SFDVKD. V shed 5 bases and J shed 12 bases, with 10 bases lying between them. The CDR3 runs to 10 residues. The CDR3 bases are TGTGCCACCAGTGCGGGGGAGTGGTACTTC. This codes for CATSAGEWYF.

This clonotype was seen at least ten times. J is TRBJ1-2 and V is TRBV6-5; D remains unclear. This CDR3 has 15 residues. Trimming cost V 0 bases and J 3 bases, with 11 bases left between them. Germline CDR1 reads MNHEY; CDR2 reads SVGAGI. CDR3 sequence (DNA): TGTGCCAGCAGTTACTCGACTGGCGACGACTATGGCTACACCTTC. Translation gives CASSYSTGDDYGYTF.

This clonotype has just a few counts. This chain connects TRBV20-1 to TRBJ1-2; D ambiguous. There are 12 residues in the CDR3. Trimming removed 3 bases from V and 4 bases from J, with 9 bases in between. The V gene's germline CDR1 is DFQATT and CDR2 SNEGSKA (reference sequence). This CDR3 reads CSARAPSYGYTF. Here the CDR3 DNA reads TGCAGTGCTAGGGCCCCTAGCTATGGCTACACCTTC.

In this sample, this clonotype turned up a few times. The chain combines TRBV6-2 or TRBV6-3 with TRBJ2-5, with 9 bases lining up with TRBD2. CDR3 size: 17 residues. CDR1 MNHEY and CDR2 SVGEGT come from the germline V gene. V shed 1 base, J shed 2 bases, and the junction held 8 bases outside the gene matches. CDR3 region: CASSYLYSGSRQETQYF. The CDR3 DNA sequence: TGTGCCAGCAGTTACTTATATAGCGGGAGTCGTCAAGAGACCCAGTACTTC.

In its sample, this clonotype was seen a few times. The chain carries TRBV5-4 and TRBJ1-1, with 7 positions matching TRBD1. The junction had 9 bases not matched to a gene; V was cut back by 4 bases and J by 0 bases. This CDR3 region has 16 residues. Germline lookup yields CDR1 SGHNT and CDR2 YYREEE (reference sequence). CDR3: CASSNRDRILNTEAFF. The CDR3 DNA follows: TGTGCCAGCAGCAACCGGGACAGAATATTGAACACTGAAGCTTTCTTT.